What follows are 31 T cell receptor beta chains derived from one specimen sequenced in a study of T cells after yellow fever vaccination. In TCRdb, the 5' RACE reads were re-called with MiXCR into one record per CDR3 protein. The sample lists 500,000 to 650,000 distinct CDR3 sequences; about a sixth were seen once. The sequencing here drew on PBMCs, taken 4 to 6 days after the first yellow fever vaccination. Receptors originate from a man aged 18-30 years who received the YFV17D yellow fever vaccine.

This clonotype was counted only a few times. The chain has TRBV19 and TRBJ2-1; 8 nucleotides line up with TRBD1. The length of the CDR3 is 15 residues. CDR1 LNHDA and CDR2 SQIVND come from the germline V gene (reference sequence). V shed 7 bases and J 6 bases; nucleotides not matched to a gene: 11. The CDR3 DNA reads as TGTGCCAGTATCCCTGGACAGGGAGCTACCAATGAGCAGTTCTTC. As protein: CASIPGQGATNEQFF. The full variable domain, with the rest looked up from reference TRBV19 and TRBJ2-1, is DGGITQSPKYLFRKEGQNVTLSCEQNLNHDAMYWYRQDPGQGLRLIYYSQIVNDFQKGDIAEGYSVSREKKESFPLTVTSAQKNPTAFYLCASIPGQGATNEQFFGPGTRLTVL.

This clonotype has just a few counts. The chain carries TRBV20-1 and TRBJ1-5, with 7 positions matching TRBD1. J lost 5 bases, V lost 2 bases, and 12 bases had no gene match. The CDR3 is 16 residues long. CDR1 and CDR2 (germline): DFQATT, SNEGSKA (reference sequence). The CDR3 is CSARRQGLSWDQPQHF. CDR3 bases: TGCAGTGCTAGAAGACAGGGCCTAAGTTGGGATCAGCCCCAGCATTTT.

CDR3 coding DNA: TGCAGTGCTAGAGATCTTAGGGGGTACACCGGGGAGCTGTTTTTT. This translates into CSARDLRGYTGELFF. V and J are TRBV20-1 and TRBJ2-2; D is possibly TRBD1 (6 bases). In germline, CDR1 is DFQATT, CDR2 SNEGSKA (reference sequence). The CDR3 extends over 15 amino acids. The V gene lost 0 bases and the J gene lost 3 bases, with 11 bases spanning the gap.

This clonotype was observed many times. The chain joins TRBV5-1 to TRBJ2-2; D is ambiguous. The CDR3 spans 15 residues. The germline gives CDR1 SGHRS, CDR2 YFSETQ. Trimming pared 4 bases from V and 0 bases from J, leaving 10 bases between. Written as DNA, the CDR3 is TGCGCCAGCAGCCAAGGGCAGACGAACACCGGGGAGCTGTTTTTT. This codes for CASSQGQTNTGELFF.

Ten or more counts support this clonotype. The chain has TRBV12-3 or TRBV12-4 and TRBJ1-5; D unclear. The ends were cut back, 2 bases at V and 2 bases at J, with 7 bases in the middle. This CDR3 spans 14 amino acids. The CDR3 region is CASSLPGGNQPQHF. The CDR3 nucleotides are TGTGCCAGCAGTTTACCCGGGGGCAATCAGCCCCAGCATTTT.

The chain couples TRBV6-1 to TRBJ2-5; tentatively, D is TRBD1 (5 bases). The CDR3 contains 13 residues. Germline V gene sequence: CDR1 MNHNS, CDR2 SASEGT. V was shortened by 8 bases and J by 1 base, with 11 bases between the two germline ends. CDR3 amino acids: CASGFDSQETQYF. DNA for the CDR3: TGTGCCAGCGGGTTCGACAGCCAAGAGACCCAGTACTTC.

The rearrangement links TRBV20-1 to TRBJ2-1; D may be TRBD2 (5 bases). This CDR3 region has 13 residues. From germline, CDR1 is DFQATT and CDR2 SNEGSKA (reference sequence). V was pared by 3 bases and J by 7 bases, with 13 bases between. For the CDR3, the DNA is TGCAGTGCTAGCGGGCCGACTACAAATGAGCAGTTCTTC. Residues: CSASGPTTNEQFF.

This clonotype was counted at least ten times. The CDR3 here is CASTSRDRLTYSNQPQHF. CDR3 nucleotides: TGTGCCAGCACCTCCCGGGACAGACTAACGTATAGCAATCAGCCCCAGCATTTT. This chain links TRBV6-2 or TRBV6-3 with TRBJ1-5; TRBD1 aligns across 7 bases. The V and J ends lost 7 bases and 0 bases, in that order; junction bases with no gene match: 15. This CDR3 is built from 18 residues. CDR1 is MNHEY, CDR2 SVGEGT, per germline.

Only a few counts were recorded for this clonotype. The chain combines TRBV12-3 or TRBV12-4 with TRBJ2-1; D uncertain. The CDR3 has 11 residues. V lost 6 bases, J lost 8 bases, and 8 bases lay in between. The CDR3 here is CASSLFDEQFF. The CDR3 DNA reads TGTGCCAGCAGCCTATTTGATGAGCAGTTCTTC.

This clonotype was counted ten times or more. V and J are TRBV12-3 or TRBV12-4 and TRBJ2-7, with 8 bases aligning to TRBD2. V was clipped by 3 bases and J by 7 bases; unmatched bases: 5. This CDR3 has 13 residues. CDR3 region: CASSLGLVREQYF. The CDR3 DNA reads as TGTGCCAGCAGTTTGGGACTAGTGAGGGAGCAGTACTTC.

In its sample, this clonotype was seen many times. The chain recombines TRBV4-1 with TRBJ1-5, with D unresolved. Per germline, CDR1 MGHRA and CDR2 YSYEKL. CDR3 length: 15 residues. Trimming cost V 4 bases and J 0 bases, with 10 bases left between them. The CDR3 coding sequence is TGCGCCAGCAGCCCGCGGCACGTTAGCAATCAGCCCCAGCATTTT. This translates into CASSPRHVSNQPQHF.

This chain uses TRBV7-2 with TRBJ2-1, with TRBD2 identical over 9 bases. Germline CDR1 is SGHTA and CDR2 is FQGNSA. The CDR3 runs to 15 residues. Trimming cost V 4 bases and J 8 bases; bases outside gene matches: 9. The CDR3 DNA follows: TGTGCCAGCAGCTGGGGTGCGGGGGGGCGCGATGAGCAGTTCTTC. It is translated as CASSWGAGGRDEQFF.

The chain joins TRBV19 to TRBJ2-1; no clear D. In germline, CDR1 is LNHDA, CDR2 SQIVND (reference sequence). CDR3 length: 12 amino acids. V was pared by 9 bases and J by 1 base, with 7 bases between. The CDR3 region has the DNA TGTGCCAGCGGGTTTTCCTACAATGAGCAGTTCTTC. Translated, it gives CASGFSYNEQFF.

This clonotype was observed a few times. The chain links TRBV20-1 to TRBJ2-7; maybe TRBD1 (5 bases). The CDR3 totals 15 residues. Deletions cut 5 bases from V and 2 bases from J, with 19 bases between. From germline, CDR1 is DFQATT and CDR2 SNEGSKA (reference sequence). CDR3 sequence: CSAAQDGGRAYEQYF. DNA for the CDR3: TGCAGTGCTGCCCAAGATGGTGGCAGGGCCTACGAGCAGTACTTC.

The V call is TRBV20-1, the J call TRBJ2-1; 7 positions agree with TRBD2. The CDR3 loop spans 14 amino acids. The junction had 5 bases not matched to a gene; V was cut back by 2 bases and J by 4 bases. Germline V gene data show CDR1 as DFQATT and CDR2 as SNEGSKA (reference sequence). CDR3 in DNA: TGCAGTGCTAGATTCCAGCGGGGTTACAATGAGCAGTTCTTC. Residues: CSARFQRGYNEQFF.

The rearrangement links TRBV6-2 or TRBV6-3 to TRBJ2-3; D gene unclear. CDR1 MNHEY and CDR2 SVGEGT come from the germline V gene. This CDR3 contains 15 residues. Trimming removed 6 bases at V and 0 bases at J, with 13 bases between. The DNA of the CDR3 is TGTGCCAGCAGCGGAGTTCCTGACAGCACAGATACGCAGTATTTT. This encodes CASSGVPDSTDTQYF.

The chain carries TRBV12-3 or TRBV12-4 and TRBJ1-3; 8 bases agree with TRBD1. Unmatched junction bases numbered 2, after V lost 3 bases and J lost 1 base. The CDR3 spans 15 residues. CDR3 in amino acids: CASSFTGGSGNTIYF. The CDR3 bases are TGTGCCAGCAGTTTTACAGGGGGGTCTGGAAACACCATATATTTT.

In its sample, this clonotype was seen a few times. The chain carries TRBV29-1 and TRBJ2-1; possible D gene TRBD1, 6 bases. V shed 1 base and J shed 7 bases, with 26 bases lying between them. This CDR3 has 18 amino acids. Germline CDR1 reads SQVTM; CDR2 reads ANQGSEA. Here the CDR3 reads CSVEGTDSRGTEVNEQFF. Here the CDR3 DNA reads TGCAGCGTTGAAGGCACCGACTCCAGGGGAACCGAAGTTAATGAGCAGTTCTTC.

The chain employs TRBV7-9 and TRBJ2-7, with TRBD2 matching 8 bases. The V gene end was trimmed by 3 bases and the J gene end by 2 bases; junction bases not matched to a gene: 3. The CDR3 extends over 14 amino acids. CDR1 and CDR2 from the germline V gene are SEHNR and FQNEAQ (reference sequence). In nucleotides, the CDR3 is TGTGCCAGCAGCTTGACTAGCGACCCCTACGAGCAGTACTTC. This translates into CASSLTSDPYEQYF.

The chain has TRBV6-2 or TRBV6-3 and TRBJ2-2, with D tentatively TRBD1 (6 bases). The V gene's germline CDR1 is MNHEY and CDR2 SVGEGT. CDR3 length equals 16 residues. Between the trimmed V and J ends, which lost 8 bases and 1 base, there was a span of 17 bases. The CDR3 protein is CASSARRQENTGELFF. The CDR3 region has the DNA TGTGCCAGCTCAGCTCGAAGACAGGAGAACACCGGGGAGCTGTTTTTT.

This chain links TRBV5-6 with TRBJ1-5; D gene uncertain. This CDR3 region has 13 residues. The V and J ends lost 0 bases and 5 bases respectively, with 6 bases between them. Germline lookup yields CDR1 SGHDT and CDR2 YYEEEE. CDR3 in DNA: TGTGCCAGCAGCTTGGTGGGGTATCAGCCCCAGCATTTT. Protein sequence: CASSLVGYQPQHF. Full variable domain (remainder filled in from reference TRBV5-6 and TRBJ1-5): DAGVTQSPTHLIKTRGQQVTLRCSPKSGHDTVSWYQQALGQGPQFIFQYYEEEERQRGNFPDRFSGHQFPNYSSELNVNALLLGDSALYLCASSLVGYQPQHFGDGTRLSIL.

This clonotype was picked up one time. The V and J genes are TRBV6-2 or TRBV6-3 and TRBJ1-5; weak D call: TRBD1 (5 bases). Germline CDR1 is MNHEY and CDR2 is SVGEGT. V was shortened by 0 bases and J by 5 bases, with 11 bases between the two germline ends. This CDR3 region has 15 residues. This CDR3 reads CASSYSLQGHQPQHF. CDR3 DNA: TGTGCCAGCAGTTACTCGCTCCAGGGACATCAGCCCCAGCATTTT.

The V and J genes are TRBV6-1 and TRBJ1-3, with TRBD1 as a possible D gene (5 bases). CDR1 is MNHNS and CDR2 is SASEGT in the germline V gene. The CDR3 is 15 residues long. V was trimmed by 6 bases and J by 0 bases, leaving 12 bases between them. CDR3 sequence (DNA): TGTGCCAGCAGGAACTTGGGGGGCTCTGGAAACACCATATATTTT. Encoded protein: CASRNLGGSGNTIYF.

This clonotype was picked up a small number of times. This chain connects TRBV12-3 or TRBV12-4 to TRBJ2-1; TRBD1 matches 9 bases. J gave up 1 base and V 5 bases, and 9 bases lay outside the gene matches. The CDR3 contains 17 residues. In nucleotides, the CDR3 is TGTGCCAGCAGTCCCGGGACAGGGCGGGGGTCCTACAATGAGCAGTTCTTC. It specifies CASSPGTGRGSYNEQFF.

This clonotype was recorded a few times. The rearrangement uses TRBV7-2 and TRBJ2-7; a possible D gene is TRBD1 (5 bases). The V end lost 3 bases, the J end lost 4 bases, and 13 bases lay between the germline ends. From germline, CDR1 is SGHTA and CDR2 FQGNSA. The CDR3 sequence is 14 residues long. The chain's CDR3 is CASSLAAGKYEQYF. CDR3 in DNA: TGTGCCAGCAGCTTGGCGGCAGGGAAATACGAGCAGTACTTC.

V is TRBV6-1 and J is TRBJ1-6; the match to TRBD1 covers 7 bases. Germline CDR1 and CDR2: MNHNS and SASEGT. V gave up 5 bases and J gave up 7 bases; unmatched junction bases: 8. This CDR3 comprises 15 residues. CDR3 sequence reads: CASSLTGFTNSPLHF. CDR3 nucleotide sequence: TGTGCCAGCAGTCTGACAGGGTTCACGAATTCACCCCTCCACTTT.

The rearrangement links TRBV6-2 or TRBV6-3 to TRBJ1-1; D is uncertain. Trimming removed 0 bases from V and 5 bases from J, with 16 bases in between. The CDR3 length is 16 residues. Germline lookup yields CDR1 MNHEY and CDR2 SVGEGT. The CDR3, as DNA: TGTGCCAGCAGTTACTCGATCGGACGGATCCGGACTGAAGCTTTCTTT. It encodes CASSYSIGRIRTEAFF.

This clonotype was seen a few times. The rearrangement joins TRBV7-8 to TRBJ2-7; 9 nucleotides agree with TRBD2. Losses at the gene ends were 3 bases for V and 0 bases for J; bases not matched to a gene: 9. CDR1 and CDR2 from the germline V gene are SGHVS and FQNEAQ. This CDR3 contains 17 residues. Here the CDR3 reads CASSFPSGVFGSYEQYF. As DNA, the CDR3 is TGTGCCAGCAGCTTCCCTAGCGGGGTCTTCGGCTCCTACGAGCAGTACTTC.

This clonotype was detected only a few times. This chain connects TRBV5-1 to TRBJ2-2, with a tentative D call TRBD1 (5 bases). This CDR3 has 14 amino acids. V lost 7 bases to trimming and J lost 6 bases, with 16 bases between them. Germline values: CDR1 SGHRS, CDR2 YFSETQ. The CDR3 DNA sequence: TGCGCCAGCGGGCCTCAGGGTTTTCCCGGGGAGCTGTTTTTT. As protein: CASGPQGFPGELFF. Together with reference TRBV5-1 and TRBJ2-2, the CDR3 gives the full variable domain: KAGVTQTPRYLIKTRGQQVTLSCSPISGHRSVSWYQQTPGQGLQFLFEYFSETQRNKGNFPGRFSGRQFSNSRSEMNVSTLELGDSALYLCASGPQGFPGELFFGEGSRLTVL.

This chain uses TRBV7-2 with TRBJ2-5, with TRBD2 matching 12 bases. The CDR3 is made up of 14 amino acids. The V and J ends lost 5 bases and 5 bases, in that order; junction bases with no gene match: 3. The germline gives CDR1 SGHTA, CDR2 FQGNSA. CDR3 coding DNA: TGTGCCAGCAGCCGGACTAGCGGGGTGGAGACCCAGTACTTC. Amino acid sequence: CASSRTSGVETQYF.

The chain uses TRBV6-1 and TRBJ1-5; D is possibly TRBD1 (6 bases). Germline V gives CDR1 MNHNS, CDR2 SASEGT. This CDR3 is 15 amino acids long. The ends were cut back, 7 bases at V and 5 bases at J, with 18 bases in the middle. The CDR3 region has the DNA TGTGCCAGCATCGGGGGCCTTTACCGGGATCAGCCCCAGCATTTT. Protein product: CASIGGLYRDQPQHF.